This passage covers 21 T cell receptor beta chains from one sample sequenced in a study of CD8 T cells in Susac syndrome. With random hexamers, about 0.45 to 1 ug RNA was reverse transcribed. TCRdb reprocessed the immunoSEQ multiplex PCR reads via MiXCR and lists one record per CDR3 protein. There are approximately 75,000 distinct CDR3 sequences in the sample; around 93% occur only once, and 0.2% to 0.25% lies in the top ten. Sequencing input: CD8+ T cells from PBMCs. The receptors come from a human donor in good health.

The chain recombines TRBV19 with TRBJ1-5; no clear D. Per germline, CDR1 LNHDA and CDR2 SQIVND (reference sequence). Trimming cost V 1 base and J 5 bases, with 6 bases left between them. CDR3 size: 13 residues. The CDR3 region has the DNA TGTGCCAGTAGTATAGTCCTAGATCAGCCCCAGCATTTT. Its translation: CASSIVLDQPQHF.

The chain links TRBV6-2 or TRBV6-3 to TRBJ2-7; TRBD2 might be the D (5 bases). The CDR3 is made up of 13 amino acids. V shed 5 bases and J shed 2 bases, with 10 bases lying between them. Germline V lookup: CDR1 MNHEY, CDR2 SVGEGT. CDR3 loop: CASSRGLTYEQYV. For the CDR3, the DNA is TGTGCCAGCAGTAGAGGACTTACCTACGAGCAGTACGTC.

The rearrangement joins TRBV4-3 to TRBJ2-5, with 7 bases fitting TRBD2. Losses at the gene ends were 0 bases for V and 2 bases for J; bases not matched to a gene: 9. The CDR3 is 17 amino acids. In germline, CDR1 is LGHNA, CDR2 YSLEER. The CDR3 DNA is TGCGCCAGCAGCCAAGACTTCCCTGGCGGGGGACAAGAGACCCAGTACTTC. This translates into CASSQDFPGGGQETQYF.

The chain carries TRBV29-1 and TRBJ1-1, with TRBD1 as a possible D gene (5 bases). The CDR3 totals 12 residues. The V gene lost 6 bases and the J gene lost 1 base, with 9 bases spanning the gap. In germline, CDR1 is SQVTM, CDR2 ANQGSEA. CDR3 region: CSVPGRNTEAFF. For the CDR3, the DNA is TGCAGCGTGCCAGGGCGGAACACTGAAGCTTTCTTT.

The chain employs TRBV19 and TRBJ2-1; D gene unclear. Germline CDR1 and CDR2: LNHDA and SQIVND (reference sequence). The V and J ends lost 8 bases and 10 bases respectively, with 12 bases between them. The CDR3 runs to 11 residues. Written as DNA, the CDR3 is TGTGCCAGTGGATCAGTCTTAGAGCAGTTCTTC. This codes for CASGSVLEQFF.

This clonotype was recorded only once. The chain links TRBV29-1 to TRBJ1-2; D is undetermined. The CDR3 loop spans 12 amino acids. CDR1 is SQVTM, CDR2 ANQGSEA, per germline. Trimming stripped 3 bases from V and 7 bases from J, with 12 bases between. The CDR3 loop is CSVDGRSGGYTF. The CDR3 nucleotides are TGCAGCGTTGATGGGCGGTCGGGTGGCTACACCTTC.

CDR3 nucleotides: TGTGCCTGGACCCCCGGGACAGGGGTGGAGACCCAGTACTTC. This gives the protein CAWTPGTGVETQYF. The genes are TRBV30 and TRBJ2-5; 10 nucleotides align to TRBD1. V shed 4 bases, J shed 5 bases, and the junction held 7 bases outside the gene matches. CDR1 is GTSNPN, CDR2 SVGIG, per germline (reference sequence). The CDR3 totals 14 residues.

In this sample, this clonotype turned up once. CDR3 region: CASSLGEGFANYGYTF. The CDR3 nucleotides read TGTGCCAGCAGCTTAGGGGAAGGATTTGCTAACTATGGCTACACCTTC. This sequence joins TRBV7-9 and TRBJ1-2; D is ambiguous. The ends were cut back, 1 base at V and 0 bases at J, with 12 bases in the middle. The CDR3 consists of 16 residues. Germline CDR1 is SEHNR and CDR2 is FQNEAQ (reference sequence).

The chain links TRBV29-1 to TRBJ1-1, with D uncertain. The V and J ends lost 0 bases and 4 bases respectively, with 15 bases between them. CDR1 is SQVTM, CDR2 ANQGSEA, per germline. The CDR3 is 15 residues long. The CDR3: CSVEEGILWGTEAFF. The CDR3 bases are TGCAGCGTTGAAGAAGGGATCCTCTGGGGCACTGAAGCTTTCTTT.

The chain uses TRBV12-3 or TRBV12-4 and TRBJ2-3; maybe TRBD2 (6 bases). V lost 5 bases, J lost 2 bases, and 8 bases lay in between. This CDR3 spans 13 amino acids. The chain's CDR3 is CASSRDFTDTQYF. CDR3 DNA: TGTGCCAGCAGTCGGGACTTCACAGATACGCAGTATTTT.

The rearrangement links TRBV29-1 to TRBJ2-1; unclear D gene. V lost 3 bases and J lost 8, with 2 bases in between. The CDR3 is 9 residues long. Germline-derived CDR1 and CDR2 are SQVTM and ANQGSEA. CDR3 nucleotide sequence: TGCAGCGTTGAGGATGAGCAGTTCTTC. This encodes CSVEDEQFF.

The chain recombines TRBV7-3 with TRBJ1-1; tentative D call: TRBD1 (6 bases). Germline lookup yields CDR1 SGHTA and CDR2 FQGTGA. There are 14 residues in the CDR3. V was shortened by 2 bases and J by 1 base, with 8 bases between the two germline ends. CDR3 coding DNA: TGTGCCAGCAGCTTAGCAGGGGCGAACACTGAAGCTTTCTTT. Translation gives CASSLAGANTEAFF.

The V and J genes are TRBV5-1 and TRBJ1-2; 7 bases map to TRBD1. Germline CDR1 SGHRS, CDR2 YFSETQ. The V gene end was trimmed by 4 bases and the J gene end by 6 bases; junction bases not matched to a gene: 3. This CDR3 has 12 amino acids. CDR3 amino acids: CASSEQGNGYTF. Written as DNA, the CDR3 is TGCGCCAGCAGCGAACAGGGGAATGGCTACACCTTC.

The V call is TRBV7-8, the J call TRBJ2-3; 7 bases align to TRBD1. The V gene's germline CDR1 is SGHVS and CDR2 FQNEAQ. The V segment lost 4 bases and the J segment 3 bases; nucleotides outside the gene matches: 10. The CDR3 runs to 16 residues. CDR3 DNA sequence: TGTGCCAGCAGCTCCACTTCAGGGGGTAGGACAGATACGCAGTATTTT. It yields the protein CASSSTSGGRTDTQYF.

The chain uses TRBV9 and TRBJ2-6; D is unclear. Trimming took 0 bases from V and 1 from J, leaving 2 bases between them. The CDR3 is 14 residues long. The germline gives CDR1 SGDLS, CDR2 YYNGEE. The CDR3 nucleotides are TGTGCCAGCAGCGTAGTTTCTGGGGCCAACGTCCTGACTTTC. As protein: CASSVVSGANVLTF.

V is TRBV23-1 and J is TRBJ2-7; D possibly corresponds to TRBD1 (5 bases). TRBV23-1 is reported as an ORF; its role is uncertain. This CDR3 is built from 13 residues. Trimming removed 4 bases from V and 3 bases from J, with 10 bases in between. CDR3 nucleotide sequence: TGCGCCAGCAGTCTCAGGGCCTTCTACGAGCAGTACTTC. It encodes CASSLRAFYEQYF.

The rearrangement links TRBV20-1 to TRBJ1-1; D unclear. This CDR3 has 12 amino acids. The ends were cut back, 4 bases at V and 5 bases at J, with 11 bases in the middle. The V gene's germline CDR1 is DFQATT and CDR2 SNEGSKA (reference sequence). In DNA form, the CDR3 reads TGCAGTGCTACCTCTGCGGGAACTGAAGCTTTCTTT. It specifies CSATSAGTEAFF.

This clonotype was seen a single time. The chain links TRBV24-1 to TRBJ2-1; perhaps D is TRBD1 or TRBD2 (5 bases each). Trimming took off 6 bases at V and 4 bases at J, with 12 bases between the two ends. Germline CDR1 reads KGHDR; CDR2 reads SFDVKD. The CDR3 runs 14 residues. Here the CDR3 reads CATSPLGEYNEQFF. The CDR3 DNA follows: TGTGCCACCAGTCCCTTAGGGGAGTACAATGAGCAGTTCTTC.

V gene TRBV29-1 combines with J gene TRBJ1-2; D remains unclear. Per germline, CDR1 SQVTM and CDR2 ANQGSEA. The ends were cut back, 4 bases at V and 3 bases at J, with 6 bases in the middle. The CDR3 is 11 residues long. The CDR3 DNA sequence: TGCAGCGTTGTTATGGACTATGGCTACACCTTC. This codes for CSVVMDYGYTF.

The CDR3 is CASSLRITYNEQFF. The CDR3 DNA reads TGTGCCAGCAGCTTACGTATCACGTACAATGAGCAGTTCTTC. The chain employs TRBV13 and TRBJ2-1; D gene uncertain. Trimming cost V 2 bases and J 4 bases, with 9 bases left between them. Germline V gene data show CDR1 as PRHDT and CDR2 as FYEKMQ (reference sequence). The CDR3 consists of 14 residues.

V and J are TRBV5-6 and TRBJ2-5; tentatively, D is TRBD1 (5 bases). The V gene's germline CDR1 is SGHDT and CDR2 YYEEEE. The CDR3 contains 13 residues. V was pared by 6 bases and J by 4 bases, with 13 bases between. For the CDR3, the DNA is TGTGCCAGCAAAGGGGCCTTGGCAGAGACCCAGTACTTC. Translated: CASKGALAETQYF. The variable domain in full, with the rest retrieved from reference TRBV5-6 and TRBJ2-5, is DAGVTQSPTHLIKTRGQQVTLRCSPKSGHDTVSWYQQALGQGPQFIFQYYEEEERQRGNFPDRFSGHQFPNYSSELNVNALLLGDSALYLCASKGALAETQYFGPGTRLLVL.